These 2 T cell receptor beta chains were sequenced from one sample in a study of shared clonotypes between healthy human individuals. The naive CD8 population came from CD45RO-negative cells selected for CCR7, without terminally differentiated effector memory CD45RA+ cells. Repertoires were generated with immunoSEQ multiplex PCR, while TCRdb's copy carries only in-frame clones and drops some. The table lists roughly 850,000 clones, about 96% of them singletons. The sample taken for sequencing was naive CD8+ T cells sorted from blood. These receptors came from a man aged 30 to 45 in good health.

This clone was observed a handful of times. The CDR3 sequence is CASSGAGGPGGELFF. CDR3 coding DNA: TGCGCCAGCAGCGGAGCGGGAGGGCCGGGCGGGGAGCTGTTTTTT. The V gene is TRBV5-1, the J gene TRBJ2-2, with TRBD2 matching 10 bases. J was trimmed by 7 bases and V by 4 bases; bases with no gene match: 7. Germline CDR1 is SGHRS and CDR2 is YFSETQ. The CDR3 loop spans 15 amino acids.

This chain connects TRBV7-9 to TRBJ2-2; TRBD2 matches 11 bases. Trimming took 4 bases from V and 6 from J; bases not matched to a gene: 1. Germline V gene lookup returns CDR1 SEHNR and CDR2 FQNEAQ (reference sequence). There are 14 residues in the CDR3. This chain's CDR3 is CASSSSGRPGELFF. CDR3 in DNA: TGTGCCAGCAGCTCTAGCGGGAGGCCCGGGGAGCTGTTTTTT.